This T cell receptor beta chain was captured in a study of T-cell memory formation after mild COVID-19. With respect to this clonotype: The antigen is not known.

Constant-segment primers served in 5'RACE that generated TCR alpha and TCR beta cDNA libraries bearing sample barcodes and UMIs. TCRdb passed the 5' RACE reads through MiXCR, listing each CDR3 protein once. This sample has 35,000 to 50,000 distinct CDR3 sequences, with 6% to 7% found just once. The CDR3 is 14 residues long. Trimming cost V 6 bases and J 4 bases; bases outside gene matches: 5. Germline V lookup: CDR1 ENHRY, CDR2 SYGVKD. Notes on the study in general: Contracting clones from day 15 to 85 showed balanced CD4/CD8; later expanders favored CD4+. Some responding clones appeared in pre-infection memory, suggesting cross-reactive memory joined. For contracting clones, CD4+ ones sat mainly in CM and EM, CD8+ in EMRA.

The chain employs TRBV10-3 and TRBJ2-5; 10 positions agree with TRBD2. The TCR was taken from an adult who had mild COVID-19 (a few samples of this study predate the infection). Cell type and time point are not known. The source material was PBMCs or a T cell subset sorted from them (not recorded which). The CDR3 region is CAIRGTSESETQYF. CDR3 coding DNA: TGTGCCATCAGGGGGACTAGCGAGTCAGAGACCCAGTACTTC.